Following are 17 T cell receptor beta chains from one sample sequenced in a study of cytomegalovirus exposure and HLA in healthy donors. Libraries were prepared by immunoSEQ multiplex PCR; TCRdb keeps only in-frame clonotypes and omits some of them. The data hold roughly 65,000 clones, with about 90% observed a single time. Sequencing was done on a sample of PBMCs. The source of these receptors is a man between 18 and 35 years old in good health and CMV-seronegative.

The V call is TRBV7-3, the J call TRBJ2-7; 8 bases match TRBD2. This CDR3 is built from 15 residues. Looked up from germline, CDR1 is SGHTA and CDR2 is FQGTGA. The V segment lost 5 bases and the J segment 6 bases; nucleotides outside the gene matches: 12. The CDR3 spells CASSPTPAGGGEQYF. The CDR3 DNA reads TGTGCCAGCAGCCCCACCCCGGCGGGAGGAGGCGAGCAGTACTTC. The whole variable domain, filled in from reference TRBV7-3 and TRBJ2-7, reads GAGVSQTPSNKVTEKGKYVELRCDPISGHTALYWYRQSLGQGPEFLIYFQGTGAADDSGLPNDRFFAVRPEGSVSTLKIQRTERGDSAVYLCASSPTPAGGGEQYFGPGTRLTVT.

V is TRBV7-3 and J is TRBJ2-3; 12 bases map to TRBD2. V lost 3 bases to trimming and J lost 3 bases; unmatched junction nucleotides: 1. The CDR3 is 15 amino acids. The germline V gene has CDR1 SGHTA and CDR2 FQGTGA. The CDR3 here is CASSFGLAGTDTQYF. As DNA, the CDR3 is TGTGCCAGCAGCTTCGGACTAGCGGGGACAGATACGCAGTATTTT.

The rearrangement uses TRBV6-5 and TRBJ2-7, with 10 nucleotides matching TRBD2. The CDR3 is 15 residues long. The V gene's germline CDR1 is MNHEY and CDR2 SVGAGI. V was clipped by 4 bases and J by 7 bases; unmatched bases: 10. This CDR3 is CASSFSPSGRMEQYF. The CDR3 nucleotides are TGTGCCAGCAGTTTTTCCCCTAGCGGGAGAATGGAGCAGTACTTC.

This sequence joins TRBV29-1 and TRBJ1-1; a weak D match, TRBD1 (5 bases). This CDR3 comprises 13 residues. V was shortened by 6 bases and J by 4 bases, with 15 bases between the two germline ends. The germline gives CDR1 SQVTM, CDR2 ANQGSEA. The CDR3 bases are TGCAGCGTCCAAGCGACAGCCGTCACTGAAGCTTTCTTT. It translates to CSVQATAVTEAFF.

The genes are TRBV28 and TRBJ1-4; TRBD1 might be the D (6 bases). Germline V gene data show CDR1 as MDHEN and CDR2 as SYDVKM. V was shortened by 2 bases and J by 7 bases, with 17 bases between the two germline ends. CDR3 length: 16 amino acids. The CDR3 loop reads CASSLVGGAGAEKLFF. Here the CDR3 DNA reads TGTGCCAGCAGTTTAGTCGGGGGGGCGGGAGCTGAAAAACTGTTTTTT.

The V call is TRBV9, the J call TRBJ2-1; 7 nucleotides line up with TRBD2. Germline lookup yields CDR1 SGDLS and CDR2 YYNGEE. The CDR3 consists of 14 residues. V shed 6 bases, J shed 1 base, and the junction held 4 bases outside the gene matches. This CDR3 is CASNAGRSYNEQFF. The CDR3 DNA reads as TGTGCCAGCAACGCCGGGAGGTCCTACAATGAGCAGTTCTTC. Supplemented by reference TRBV9 and TRBJ2-1, the full variable domain reads DSGVTQTPKHLITATGQRVTLRCSPRSGDLSVYWYQQSLDQGLQFLIQYYNGEERAKGNILERFSAQQFPDLHSELNLSSLELGDSALYFCASNAGRSYNEQFFGPGTRLTVL.

The CDR3 spells CASRASGETQYF. CDR3 in DNA: TGTGCCAGCAGGGCGTCGGGGGAGACCCAGTACTTC. The chain is built from TRBV6-1 and TRBJ2-5; a possible D gene is TRBD2 (5 bases). V gave up 6 bases and J gave up 5 bases, with 10 bases separating them. In germline, CDR1 is MNHNS, CDR2 SASEGT. The length of the CDR3 is 12 residues.

V usage is TRBV5-1 and J usage is TRBJ1-1; D not resolved. This CDR3 contains 13 residues. V gave up 0 bases and J gave up 3 bases, with 6 bases separating them. Germline V CDR1 and CDR2: SGHRS, YFSETQ. The CDR3 nucleotides read TGCGCCAGCAGCTTGGTTGTAGACACTGAAGCTTTCTTT. As protein: CASSLVVDTEAFF. The whole variable domain, filled in from reference TRBV5-1 and TRBJ1-1, reads KAGVTQTPRYLIKTRGQQVTLSCSPISGHRSVSWYQQTPGQGLQFLFEYFSETQRNKGNFPGRFSGRQFSNSRSEMNVSTLELGDSALYLCASSLVVDTEAFFGQGTRLTVV.

V and J are TRBV27 and TRBJ2-7, with 10 positions matching TRBD1. Germline V gives CDR1 MNHEY, CDR2 SMNVEV (reference sequence). This CDR3 region has 14 residues. Unmatched junction bases numbered 6, after V lost 8 bases and J lost 2 bases. The CDR3 region is CASGAGQGTYEQYF. CDR3 in DNA: TGTGCCAGCGGCGCGGGACAGGGGACCTACGAGCAGTACTTC.

This clone showed up just once. J is TRBJ2-3 and V is TRBV2, with 8 bases aligning to TRBD1. There are 15 residues in the CDR3. V gave up 6 bases and J gave up 1 base; unmatched junction bases: 6. The germline gives CDR1 SNHLY, CDR2 FYNNEI. In DNA, the CDR3 is TGTGCCAGCAGCGCCGACAGGGGTGGCACAGATACGCAGTATTTT. Protein product: CASSADRGGTDTQYF.

The rearrangement joins TRBV28 to TRBJ2-2; 8 bases are shared with TRBD1. The CDR3 is made up of 16 amino acids. Per germline, CDR1 MDHEN and CDR2 SYDVKM. V gave up 6 bases and J gave up 1 base; unmatched junction bases: 7. The CDR3 loop is CASSRRQGMNTGELFF. CDR3 bases: TGTGCCAGCAGCCGAAGACAGGGGATGAACACCGGGGAGCTGTTTTTT.

J is TRBJ2-1 and V is TRBV6-1; 8 positions match TRBD1. The CDR3 runs to 13 residues. CDR1 is MNHNS, CDR2 SASEGT, per germline. Germline trimming cut 8 bases from V and 7 bases from J; bases unmatched to any gene: 7. DNA for the CDR3: TGTGCCAGCGCGGACAGGGTAGGAAATGAGCAGTTCTTC. Translation: CASADRVGNEQFF.

This sequence joins TRBV6-5 and TRBJ2-7, with D tentatively TRBD1 (6 bases). Per germline, CDR1 MNHEY and CDR2 SVGAGI. The CDR3 loop spans 12 amino acids. V was clipped by 5 bases and J by 7 bases, with 12 bases between them. The DNA for the CDR3 is TGTGCCAGCAGTGCACAGGGATGGGAGCAGTACTTC. It translates to CASSAQGWEQYF.

The chain is built from TRBV25-1 and TRBJ2-7; D unclear. There are 13 residues in the CDR3. V gave up 3 bases and J gave up 6 bases, with 12 bases separating them. The germline gives CDR1 MGHDK, CDR2 SYGVNS. The CDR3 here is CASSDPVSVEQYF. The CDR3 region has the DNA TGTGCCAGCAGTGACCCCGTCTCGGTCGAGCAGTACTTC.

Here the CDR3 DNA reads TGTGCCAGCAGCCTAAGCGGGAGTAGGACCGGGGAGCTGTTTTTT. Protein product: CASSLSGSRTGELFF. The V gene is TRBV5-4, the J gene TRBJ2-2; 8 bases align to TRBD2. The CDR3 is 15 amino acids. The ends lost 4 bases at V and 5 bases at J; junction bases unmatched: 7. Germline V CDR1 and CDR2: SGHNT, YYREEE (reference sequence).

This chain joins TRBV2 and TRBJ2-1; D perhaps matches TRBD1 (6 bases). The germline CDR1 and CDR2 sequences are SNHLY and FYNNEI. Trimming removed 3 bases from V and 4 bases from J, with 13 bases in between. The CDR3 consists of 15 residues. CDR3 sequence reads: CASSESAGAYNEQFF. In DNA form, the CDR3 reads TGTGCCAGCAGTGAGAGTGCAGGGGCTTACAATGAGCAGTTCTTC.

The V call is TRBV4-3, the J call TRBJ2-7, with 8 bases aligning to TRBD1. CDR3 length: 19 residues. J was trimmed by 3 bases and V by 0 bases; bases with no gene match: 16. Germline V gene data show CDR1 as LGHNA and CDR2 as YSLEER. CDR3 in amino acids: CASSQEPFTDRASYYEQYF. The CDR3 DNA is TGCGCCAGCAGCCAAGAACCATTTACGGACAGGGCCTCGTACTACGAGCAGTACTTC.